This passage covers 20 T cell receptor beta chains from one sample sequenced in a study of shared clonotypes between healthy human individuals. Profiling relied on immunoSEQ multiplex PCR, and the TCRdb table lists in-frame clones only, not all of them. The sample lists roughly 490,000 clones, 76% occurring once. Sequencing was performed on PBMCs. These receptors came from a woman in her thirties or forties in good health. Some clones in this sample may be carry-over from other donors' samples.

This clone appeared many times. J is TRBJ1-5 and V is TRBV19; 10 bases align to TRBD1. Germline V gene lookup returns CDR1 LNHDA and CDR2 SQIVND (reference sequence). This CDR3 contains 16 residues. V gave up 4 bases and J gave up 4 bases; unmatched junction bases: 7. CDR3 loop: CASSTLTGGGNQPQHF. The CDR3 coding sequence is TGTGCCAGTAGTACCCTGACAGGGGGCGGGAATCAGCCCCAGCATTTT.

This clone was counted a single time. The chain uses TRBV19 and TRBJ1-5; TRBD1 might be the D (6 bases). Trimming pared 6 bases from V and 3 bases from J, leaving 12 bases between. The germline gives CDR1 LNHDA, CDR2 SQIVND (reference sequence). The CDR3 sequence is 14 residues long. This CDR3 reads CASRKGGSNQPQHF. The CDR3 bases are TGTGCCAGTAGAAAAGGGGGGTCCAATCAGCCCCAGCATTTT.

The CDR3 DNA reads TGTGCCAGCAGTTACTCGAGGGGAGGAGGTAATGAAAAACTGTTTTTT. It encodes CASSYSRGGGNEKLFF. The chain combines TRBV6-5 with TRBJ1-4, with D possibly matching TRBD1 (5 bases). This CDR3 comprises 16 residues. CDR1 is MNHEY, CDR2 SVGAGI, per germline. Trimming pared 0 bases from V and 4 bases from J, leaving 12 bases between.

This chain joins TRBV2 and TRBJ2-7; D gene unclear. Trimming shortened V by 7 bases and J by 4 bases, and 14 bases separated the two germline ends. CDR3 length: 13 amino acids. Germline V gene sequence: CDR1 SNHLY, CDR2 FYNNEI. This CDR3 is CASMKETEYEQYF. The CDR3 nucleotides read TGTGCCAGCATGAAGGAAACAGAGTACGAGCAGTACTTC. Supplemented by reference TRBV2 and TRBJ2-7, the full variable domain reads EPEVTQTPSHQVTQMGQEVILRCVPISNHLYFYWYRQILGQKVEFLVSFYNNEISEKSEIFDDQFSVERPDGSNFTLKIRSTKLEDSAMYFCASMKETEYEQYFGPGTRLTVT.

As for this clone: This may be a read error: a much more frequent sequence differs by one nucleotide. Other DNA sequences in the same sample also yield this CDR3. The chain recombines TRBV6-4 with TRBJ2-1; TRBD2 agrees at 10 bases. V trimming: 3 bases; J trimming: 6 bases; junction bases outside the gene matches: 2. The CDR3 has 14 amino acids. Germline V gene sequence: CDR1 MRHNA, CDR2 SNTAGT. CDR3 amino acids: CASSEAGGPNEQFF. CDR3 in DNA: TGTGCCAGCAGTGAAGCGGGAGGGCCCAATGAGCAGTTCTTC.

Ten or more counts support this clone. The chain employs TRBV5-1 and TRBJ2-2, with D perhaps TRBD2 (6 bases). CDR1 is SGHRS, CDR2 YFSETQ, per germline. V was clipped by 3 bases and J by 5 bases, with 14 bases between them. The CDR3 runs to 15 residues. The CDR3: CASSYDSGRTGELFF. As DNA, the CDR3 is TGCGCCAGCAGCTACGATAGCGGAAGGACCGGGGAGCTGTTTTTT.

This chain's CDR3 is CASSPPSTGGYNEQFF. CDR3 bases: TGTGCCAGCTCACCACCCTCGACAGGGGGCTACAATGAGCAGTTCTTC. The chain combines TRBV18 with TRBJ2-1; 9 nucleotides align to TRBD1. Germline CDR1 and CDR2: KGHSH and LQKENI. J gave up 3 bases and V 0 bases, and 3 bases lay outside the gene matches. The CDR3 runs to 16 residues.

The genes are TRBV7-3 and TRBJ2-2; no reliable D call. The CDR3 covers 13 residues. The ends were cut back, 5 bases at V and 1 base at J, with 5 bases in the middle. CDR1 is SGHTA, CDR2 FQGTGA, per germline. The CDR3 region is CASSPQNTGELFF. The CDR3 nucleotides are TGTGCCAGCAGCCCACAGAACACCGGGGAGCTGTTTTTT.

V is TRBV7-2 and J is TRBJ2-5; perhaps TRBD1 as D (6 bases). The better agreement between TRBJ2-7 and the DNA end casts doubt on the J call. CDR1 is SGHTA, CDR2 FQGNSA, per germline. This CDR3 spans 15 amino acids. The CDR3 reads CASSLDRTASYEQYF. CDR3 bases: TGTGCCAGCAGCTTAGATCGGACAGCCTCCTACGAGCAGTACTTC.

As for this clone: The sample contains more than one DNA sequence encoding this CDR3. The chain uses TRBV10-2 and TRBJ2-1; D call uncertain. The germline gives CDR1 WSHSY, CDR2 SAAADI. The CDR3 is made up of 14 amino acids. V was pared by 3 bases and J by 3 bases, with 9 bases between. The CDR3 nucleotides are TGCGCCAGCAGTGAATTAGGTAGCTACAATGAGCAGTTCTTC. Translation: CASSELGSYNEQFF.

The rearrangement links TRBV10-1 to TRBJ1-2; weak D call: TRBD1 (6 bases). CDR3 size: 16 residues. In germline, CDR1 is WNHNN, CDR2 SYGVQD (reference sequence). The V and J ends lost 8 bases and 4 bases respectively, with 23 bases between them. CDR3: CASDSPTGSVGYGYTF. The CDR3 DNA follows: TGCGCCAGCGACAGCCCCACAGGGTCAGTCGGCTATGGCTACACCTTC.

The chain combines TRBV4-3 with TRBJ2-2, with 8 nucleotides matching TRBD2. The CDR3 runs 14 residues. Per the germline V gene, CDR1 is LGHNA and CDR2 is YSLEER. With V trimmed by 11 bases and J by 4 bases, 9 bases remained unmatched. The CDR3 coding sequence is TGCGCCTCTGCTGCGGGAGGCGCCACCGGGGAGCTGTTTTTT. Translation: CASAAGGATGELFF.

With respect to this clone: This CDR3 is also generated by other DNA sequences in the sample. V usage is TRBV28 and J usage is TRBJ1-2; tentative D call: TRBD1 (6 bases). The V end was cut by 6 bases, the J end by 4 bases, with 6 bases between. CDR3 length: 11 residues. Germline assignment: CDR1 MDHEN and CDR2 SYDVKM. The CDR3 coding sequence is TGTGCCAGCAGGACAGGCTATGGCTACACCTTC. Amino acids: CASRTGYGYTF.

The chain couples TRBV28 to TRBJ2-7; D ambiguous. The CDR3 runs to 12 residues. Per germline, CDR1 MDHEN and CDR2 SYDVKM. Trimming stripped 7 bases from V and 4 bases from J, with 11 bases between. CDR3 bases: TGTGCCAGCACCTATCACAGTTACGAGCAGTACTTC. This encodes CASTYHSYEQYF.

This rearrangement joins TRBV10-2 to TRBJ2-7; D could derive from TRBD1 or TRBD2 (5 bases each). CDR1 and CDR2 from the germline V gene are WSHSY and SAAADI. V lost 3 bases and J lost 2, with 14 bases in between. The CDR3 is 15 residues long. The DNA for the CDR3 is TGCGCCAGCAGTGACTCCCATCTGGGGGCCTACGAGCAGTACTTC. This encodes CASSDSHLGAYEQYF.

CDR3 region: CASSFAGANTEAFF. As DNA, the CDR3 is TGCGCCAGCAGCTTTGCGGGGGCCAACACTGAAGCTTTCTTT. The V and J genes are TRBV5-1 and TRBJ1-1, with TRBD1 as a possible D gene (6 bases). Germline V CDR1 and CDR2: SGHRS, YFSETQ. Trimming stripped 2 bases from V and 2 bases from J, with 10 bases between. This CDR3 contains 14 residues.

This chain links TRBV7-9 with TRBJ1-1; D may be TRBD1 (6 bases). The germline gives CDR1 SEHNR, CDR2 FQNEAQ (reference sequence). CDR3 length equals 13 residues. V lost 2 bases, J lost 10 bases, and 14 bases lay in between. CDR3 region: CASSLYQGSGAFF. The CDR3 bases are TGTGCCAGCAGCTTATACCAGGGGAGTGGAGCTTTCTTT.

The chain joins TRBV7-9 to TRBJ2-5; 10 bases match TRBD1. The germline V gene has CDR1 SEHNR and CDR2 FQNEAQ (reference sequence). The CDR3 length is 15 residues. V lost 8 bases, J lost 2 bases, and 8 bases stayed unmatched. The CDR3 spells CASARGTGAQETQYF. In nucleotides, the CDR3 is TGTGCCAGCGCCCGTGGGACAGGGGCACAAGAGACCCAGTACTTC. The whole variable domain, remainder taken from reference TRBV7-9 and TRBJ2-5, is DTGVSQNPRHKITKRGQNVTFRCDPISEHNRLYWYRQTLGQGPEFLTYFQNEAQLEKSRLLSDRFSAERPKGSFSTLEIQRTEQGDSAMYLCASARGTGAQETQYFGPGTRLLVL.

Notes on this clone: One base separates it from a far larger clone, so it is likely a read error. The CDR3 carries no conserved terminal phenylalanine or tryptophan, so it likely arises from a read error. This chain connects TRBV11-1 to TRBJ2-7; D not certain. The CDR3 totals 11 residues. The ends were cut back, 3 bases at V and 5 bases at J, with 5 bases in the middle. CDR1 and CDR2 (germline): SGHAT, FQDESV (reference sequence). The CDR3 is CASSFGHEQYS. The CDR3 coding sequence is TGTGCCAGCAGCTTCGGCCACGAGCAGTACTCC.

This clone was seen ten or more times. The rearrangement joins TRBV10-3 to TRBJ2-2; D unresolved. Germline CDR1 and CDR2: ENHRY and SYGVKD. V was cut by 3 bases and J by 5 bases, with 13 bases left in between. The CDR3 has 15 residues. CDR3 loop: CAISDQRLNTGELFF. In DNA, the CDR3 is TGTGCCATCAGTGATCAGCGACTGAATACCGGGGAGCTGTTTTTT.